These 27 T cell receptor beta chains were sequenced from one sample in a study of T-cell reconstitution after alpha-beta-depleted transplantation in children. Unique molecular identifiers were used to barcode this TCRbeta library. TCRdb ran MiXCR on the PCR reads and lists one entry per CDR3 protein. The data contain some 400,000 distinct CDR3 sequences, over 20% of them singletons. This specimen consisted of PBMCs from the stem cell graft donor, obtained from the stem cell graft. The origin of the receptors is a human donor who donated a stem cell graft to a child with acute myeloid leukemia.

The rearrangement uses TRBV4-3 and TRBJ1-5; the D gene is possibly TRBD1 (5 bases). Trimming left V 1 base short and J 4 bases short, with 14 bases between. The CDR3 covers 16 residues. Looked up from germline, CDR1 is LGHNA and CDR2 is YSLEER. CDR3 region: CASSQGIGTGNQPQHF. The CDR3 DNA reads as TGCGCCAGCAGCCAAGGAATCGGGACGGGGAATCAGCCCCAGCATTTT.

The CDR3 here is CASSLAGQGHHQPQHF. In DNA, the CDR3 is TGTGCCAGCAGCTTAGCGGGACAGGGGCACCATCAGCCCCAGCATTTT. The chain has TRBV7-6 and TRBJ1-5, with 10 bases fitting TRBD1. The CDR3 contains 16 residues. Looked up from germline, CDR1 is SGHVS and CDR2 is FNYEAQ. The ends lost 0 bases at V and 5 bases at J; junction bases unmatched: 4.

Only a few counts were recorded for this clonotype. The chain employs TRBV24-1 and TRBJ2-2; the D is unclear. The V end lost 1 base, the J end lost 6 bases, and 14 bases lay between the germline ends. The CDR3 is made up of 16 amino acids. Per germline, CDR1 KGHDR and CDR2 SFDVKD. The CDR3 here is CATSDFGRQGSGELFF. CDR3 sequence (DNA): TGTGCCACCAGTGATTTTGGCAGGCAAGGCTCCGGGGAGCTGTTTTTT.

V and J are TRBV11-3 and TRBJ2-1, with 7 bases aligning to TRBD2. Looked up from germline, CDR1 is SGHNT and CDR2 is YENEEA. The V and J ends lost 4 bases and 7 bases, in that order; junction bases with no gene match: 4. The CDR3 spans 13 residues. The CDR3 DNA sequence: TGTGCCAGCAGCTCAGGACTAGAAAATGAGCAGTTCTTC. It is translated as CASSSGLENEQFF.

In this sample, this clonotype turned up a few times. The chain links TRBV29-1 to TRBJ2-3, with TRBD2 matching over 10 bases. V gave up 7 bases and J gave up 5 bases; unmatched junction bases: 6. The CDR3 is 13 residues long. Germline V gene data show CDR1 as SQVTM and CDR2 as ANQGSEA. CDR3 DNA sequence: TGCAGCGGGCTAGCGGGAGCCCTAGATACGCAGTATTTT. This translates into CSGLAGALDTQYF.

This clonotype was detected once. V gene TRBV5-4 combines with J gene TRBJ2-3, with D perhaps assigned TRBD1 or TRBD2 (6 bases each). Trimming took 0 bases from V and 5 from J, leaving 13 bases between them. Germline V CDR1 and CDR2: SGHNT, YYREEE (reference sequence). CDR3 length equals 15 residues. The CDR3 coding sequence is TGTGCCAGCAGCTTGGGGGGGGCTTCCAAAGATACGCAGTATTTT. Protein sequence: CASSLGGASKDTQYF. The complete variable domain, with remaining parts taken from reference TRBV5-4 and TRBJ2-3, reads ETGVTQSPTHLIKTRGQQVTLRCSSQSGHNTVSWYQQALGQGPQFIFQYYREEENGRGNFPPRFSGLQFPNYSSELNVNALELDDSALYLCASSLGGASKDTQYFGPGTRLTVL.

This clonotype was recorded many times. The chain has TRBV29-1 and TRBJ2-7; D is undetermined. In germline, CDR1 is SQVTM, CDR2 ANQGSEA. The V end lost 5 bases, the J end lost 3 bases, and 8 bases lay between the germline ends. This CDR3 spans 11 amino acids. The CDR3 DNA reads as TGCAGCGTTCGAGGCAGCTACGAGCAGTACTTC. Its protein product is CSVRGSYEQYF.

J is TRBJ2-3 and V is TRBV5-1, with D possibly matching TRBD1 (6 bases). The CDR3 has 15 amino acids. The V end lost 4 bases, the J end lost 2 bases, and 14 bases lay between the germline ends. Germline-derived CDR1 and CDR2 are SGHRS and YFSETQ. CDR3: CASSAGTHLTDTQYF. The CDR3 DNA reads TGCGCCAGCAGCGCCGGGACACACCTCACAGATACGCAGTATTTT.

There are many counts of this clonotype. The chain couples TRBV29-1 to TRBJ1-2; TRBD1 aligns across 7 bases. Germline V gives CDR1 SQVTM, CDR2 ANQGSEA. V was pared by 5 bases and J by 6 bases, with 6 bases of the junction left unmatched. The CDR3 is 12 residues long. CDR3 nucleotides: TGCAGCGTTCAACGACAGGGTGATGGCTACACCTTC. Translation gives CSVQRQGDGYTF.

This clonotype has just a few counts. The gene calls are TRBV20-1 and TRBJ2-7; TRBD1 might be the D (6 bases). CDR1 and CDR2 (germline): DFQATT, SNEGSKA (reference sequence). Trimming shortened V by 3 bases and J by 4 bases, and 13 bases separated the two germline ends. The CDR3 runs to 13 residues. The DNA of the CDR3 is TGCAGTGCTAGTTCTAGGGGGTGGTACGAGCAGTACTTC. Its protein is CSASSRGWYEQYF.

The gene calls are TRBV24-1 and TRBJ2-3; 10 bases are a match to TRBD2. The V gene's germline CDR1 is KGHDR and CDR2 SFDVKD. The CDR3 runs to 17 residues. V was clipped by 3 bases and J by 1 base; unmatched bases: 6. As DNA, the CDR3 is TGTGCCACCAGTGATCGGCTAGCGGGAGTAGGCACAGATACGCAGTATTTT. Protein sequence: CATSDRLAGVGTDTQYF.

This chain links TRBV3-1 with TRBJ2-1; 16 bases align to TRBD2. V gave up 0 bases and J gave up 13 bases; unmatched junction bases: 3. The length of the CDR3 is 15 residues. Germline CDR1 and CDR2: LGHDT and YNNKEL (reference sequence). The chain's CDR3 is CASSQDGTSGRGQFF. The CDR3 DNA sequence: TGTGCCAGCAGCCAAGATGGGACTAGCGGGAGGGGCCAGTTCTTC.

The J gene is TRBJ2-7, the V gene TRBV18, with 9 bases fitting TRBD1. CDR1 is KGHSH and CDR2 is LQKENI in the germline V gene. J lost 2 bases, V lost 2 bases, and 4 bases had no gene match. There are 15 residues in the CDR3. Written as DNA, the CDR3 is TGTGCCAGCTCACCAAGACAGGGGGAAACCTACGAGCAGTACTTC. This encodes CASSPRQGETYEQYF.

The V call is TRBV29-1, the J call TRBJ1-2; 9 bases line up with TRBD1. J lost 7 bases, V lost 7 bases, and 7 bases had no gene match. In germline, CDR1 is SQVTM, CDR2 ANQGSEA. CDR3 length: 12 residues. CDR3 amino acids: CSEWTGAGGYTF. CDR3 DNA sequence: TGCAGCGAATGGACAGGGGCAGGTGGCTACACCTTC. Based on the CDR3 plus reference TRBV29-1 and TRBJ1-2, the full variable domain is SAVISQKPSRDICQRGTSLTIQCQVDSQVTMMFWYRQQPGQSLTLIATANQGSEATYESGFVIDKFPISRPNLTFSTLTVSNMSPEDSSIYLCSEWTGAGGYTFGSGTRLTVV.

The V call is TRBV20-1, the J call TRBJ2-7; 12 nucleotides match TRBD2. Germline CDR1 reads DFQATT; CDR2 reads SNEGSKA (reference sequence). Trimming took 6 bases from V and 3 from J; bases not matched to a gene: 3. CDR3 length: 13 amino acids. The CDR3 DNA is TGCAGTGCGTTACTAGCGGGAGGCTACGAGCAGTACTTC. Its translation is CSALLAGGYEQYF.

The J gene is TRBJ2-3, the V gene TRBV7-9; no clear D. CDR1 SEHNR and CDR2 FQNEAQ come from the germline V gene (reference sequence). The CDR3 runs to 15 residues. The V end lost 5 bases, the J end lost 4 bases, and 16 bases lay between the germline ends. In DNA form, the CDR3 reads TGTGCCAGCAGCCCCAATACTGTTGGGGCAGATACGCAGTATTTT. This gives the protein CASSPNTVGADTQYF.

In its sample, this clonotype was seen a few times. CDR3 region: CAISESRTSGASTDTQYF. For the CDR3, the DNA is TGTGCCATCAGTGAGTCCCGGACTAGCGGGGCTAGCACAGATACGCAGTATTTT. V gene TRBV10-3 combines with J gene TRBJ2-3; the match to TRBD2 covers 12 bases. CDR1 is ENHRY, CDR2 SYGVKD, per germline. The CDR3 spans 18 residues. The trim removed 0 bases at V and 0 bases at J, leaving 4 bases unmatched.

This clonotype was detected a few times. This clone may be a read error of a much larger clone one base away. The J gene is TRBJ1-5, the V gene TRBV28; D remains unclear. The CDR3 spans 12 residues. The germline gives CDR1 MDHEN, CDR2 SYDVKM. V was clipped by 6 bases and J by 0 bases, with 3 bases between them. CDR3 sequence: CASRISNQPQHF. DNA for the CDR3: TGTGCCAGCAGAATTAGCAATCAGCCCCAGCATTTT.

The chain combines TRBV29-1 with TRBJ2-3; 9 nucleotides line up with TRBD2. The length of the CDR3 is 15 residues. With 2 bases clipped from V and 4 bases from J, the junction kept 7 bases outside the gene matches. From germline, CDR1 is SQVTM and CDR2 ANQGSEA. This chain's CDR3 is CSVEISGSIADTQYF. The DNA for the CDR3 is TGCAGCGTTGAAATTAGCGGGAGTATCGCAGATACGCAGTATTTT.

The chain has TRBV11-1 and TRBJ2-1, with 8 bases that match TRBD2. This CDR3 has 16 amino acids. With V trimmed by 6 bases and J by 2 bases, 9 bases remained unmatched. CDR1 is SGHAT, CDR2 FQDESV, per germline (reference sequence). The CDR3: CASSSPGLETYNEQFF. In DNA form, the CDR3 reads TGTGCCAGCAGTTCCCCGGGACTAGAGACCTACAATGAGCAGTTCTTC.

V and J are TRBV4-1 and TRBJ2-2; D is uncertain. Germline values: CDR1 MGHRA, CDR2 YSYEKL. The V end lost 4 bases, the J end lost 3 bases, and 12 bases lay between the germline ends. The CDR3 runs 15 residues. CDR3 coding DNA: TGCGCCAGCAGCCTTCAAGCTTTCGACACCGGGGAGCTGTTTTTT. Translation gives CASSLQAFDTGELFF.

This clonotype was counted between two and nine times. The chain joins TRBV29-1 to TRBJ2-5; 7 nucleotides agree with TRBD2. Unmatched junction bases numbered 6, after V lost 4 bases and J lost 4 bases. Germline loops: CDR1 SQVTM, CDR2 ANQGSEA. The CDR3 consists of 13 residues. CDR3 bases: TGCAGCGTTGGTCCTAGCGGCGGAGAGACCCAGTACTTC. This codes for CSVGPSGGETQYF.

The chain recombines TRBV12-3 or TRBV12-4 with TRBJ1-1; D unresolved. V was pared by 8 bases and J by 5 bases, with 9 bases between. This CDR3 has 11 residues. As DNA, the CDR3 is TGTGCCAGCGATAAAGGGACTGAAGCTTTCTTT. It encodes CASDKGTEAFF.

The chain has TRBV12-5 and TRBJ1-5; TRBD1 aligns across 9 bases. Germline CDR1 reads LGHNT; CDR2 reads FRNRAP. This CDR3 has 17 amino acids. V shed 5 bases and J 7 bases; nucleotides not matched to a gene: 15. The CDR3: CASGQIPGQGGRQPQHF. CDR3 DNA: TGTGCTAGTGGTCAAATTCCGGGACAGGGAGGAAGGCAGCCCCAGCATTTT.

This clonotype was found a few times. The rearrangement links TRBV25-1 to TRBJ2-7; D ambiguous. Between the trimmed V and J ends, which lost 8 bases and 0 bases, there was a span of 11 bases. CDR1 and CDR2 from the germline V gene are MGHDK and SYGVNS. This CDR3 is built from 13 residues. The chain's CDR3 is CASEPQSSYEQYF. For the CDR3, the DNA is TGTGCCAGCGAACCCCAGAGCTCCTACGAGCAGTACTTC.

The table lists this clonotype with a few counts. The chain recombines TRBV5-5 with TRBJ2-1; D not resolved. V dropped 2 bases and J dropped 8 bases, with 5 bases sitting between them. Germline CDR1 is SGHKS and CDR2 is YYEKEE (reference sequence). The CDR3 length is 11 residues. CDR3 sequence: CASSFRYEQFF. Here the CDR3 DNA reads TGTGCCAGCAGCTTTAGGTATGAGCAGTTCTTC. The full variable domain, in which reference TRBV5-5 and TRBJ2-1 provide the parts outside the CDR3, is DAGVTQSPTHLIKTRGQQVTLRCSPISGHKSVSWYQQVLGQGPQFIFQYYEKEERGRGNFPDRFSARQFPNYSSELNVNALLLGDSALYLCASSFRYEQFFGPGTRLTVL.

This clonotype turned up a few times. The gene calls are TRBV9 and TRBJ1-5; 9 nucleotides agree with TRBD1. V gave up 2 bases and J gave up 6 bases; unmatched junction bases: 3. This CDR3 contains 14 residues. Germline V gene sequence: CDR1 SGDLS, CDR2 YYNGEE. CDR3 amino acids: CASSVGQGSQPQHF. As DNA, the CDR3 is TGTGCCAGCAGCGTGGGACAGGGAAGTCAGCCCCAGCATTTT.